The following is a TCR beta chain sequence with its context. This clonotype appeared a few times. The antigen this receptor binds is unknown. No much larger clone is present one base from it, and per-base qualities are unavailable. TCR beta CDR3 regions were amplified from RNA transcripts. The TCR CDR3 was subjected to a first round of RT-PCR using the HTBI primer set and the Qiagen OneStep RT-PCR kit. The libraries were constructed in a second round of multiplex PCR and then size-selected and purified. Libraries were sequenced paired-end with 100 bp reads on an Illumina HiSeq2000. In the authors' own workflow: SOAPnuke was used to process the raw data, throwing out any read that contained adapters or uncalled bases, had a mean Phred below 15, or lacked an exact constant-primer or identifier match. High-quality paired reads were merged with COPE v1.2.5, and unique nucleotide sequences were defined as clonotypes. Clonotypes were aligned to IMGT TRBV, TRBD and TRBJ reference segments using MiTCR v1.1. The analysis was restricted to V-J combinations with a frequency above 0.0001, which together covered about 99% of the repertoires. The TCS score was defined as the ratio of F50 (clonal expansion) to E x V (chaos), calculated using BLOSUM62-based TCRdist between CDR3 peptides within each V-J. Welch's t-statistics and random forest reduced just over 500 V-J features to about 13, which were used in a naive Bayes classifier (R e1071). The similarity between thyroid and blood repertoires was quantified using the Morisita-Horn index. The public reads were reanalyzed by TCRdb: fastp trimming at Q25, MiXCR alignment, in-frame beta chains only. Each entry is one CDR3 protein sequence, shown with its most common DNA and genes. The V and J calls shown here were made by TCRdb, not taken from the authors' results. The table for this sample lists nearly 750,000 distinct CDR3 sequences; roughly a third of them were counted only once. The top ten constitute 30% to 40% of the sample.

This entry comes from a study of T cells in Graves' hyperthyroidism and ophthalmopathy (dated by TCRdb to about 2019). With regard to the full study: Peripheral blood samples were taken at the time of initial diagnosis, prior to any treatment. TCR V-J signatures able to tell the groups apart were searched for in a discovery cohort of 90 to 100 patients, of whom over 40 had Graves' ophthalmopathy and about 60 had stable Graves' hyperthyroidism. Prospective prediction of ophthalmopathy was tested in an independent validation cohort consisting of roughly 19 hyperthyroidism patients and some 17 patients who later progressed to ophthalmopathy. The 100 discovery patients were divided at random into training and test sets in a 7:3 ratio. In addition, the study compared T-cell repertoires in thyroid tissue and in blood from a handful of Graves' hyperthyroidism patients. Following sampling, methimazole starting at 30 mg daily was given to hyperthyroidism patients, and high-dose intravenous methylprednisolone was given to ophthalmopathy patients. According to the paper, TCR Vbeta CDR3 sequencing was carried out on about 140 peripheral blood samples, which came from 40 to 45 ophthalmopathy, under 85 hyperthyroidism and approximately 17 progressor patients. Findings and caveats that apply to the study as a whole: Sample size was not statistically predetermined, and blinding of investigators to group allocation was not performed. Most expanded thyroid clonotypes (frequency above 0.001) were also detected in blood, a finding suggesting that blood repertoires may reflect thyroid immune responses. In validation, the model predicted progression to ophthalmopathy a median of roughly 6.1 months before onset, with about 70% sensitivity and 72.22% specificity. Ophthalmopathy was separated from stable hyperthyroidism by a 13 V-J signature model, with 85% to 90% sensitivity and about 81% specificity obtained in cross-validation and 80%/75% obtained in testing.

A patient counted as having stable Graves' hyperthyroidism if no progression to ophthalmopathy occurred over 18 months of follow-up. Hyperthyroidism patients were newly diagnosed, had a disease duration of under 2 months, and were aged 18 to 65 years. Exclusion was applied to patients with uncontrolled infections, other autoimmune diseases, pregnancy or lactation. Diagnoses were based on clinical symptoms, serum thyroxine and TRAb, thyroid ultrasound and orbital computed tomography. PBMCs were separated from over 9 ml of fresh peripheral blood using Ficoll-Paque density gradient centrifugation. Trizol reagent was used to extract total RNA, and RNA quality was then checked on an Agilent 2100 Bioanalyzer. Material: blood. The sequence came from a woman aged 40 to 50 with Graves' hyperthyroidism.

The CDR3 corresponds to CASSPLVPNGQYF. The base sequence is TGTGCCAGCAGTCCCCTAGTCCCTAACGGGCAGTACTTC. The chain couples TRBV6-4 to TRBJ2-7, with no confident D gene call. From the cysteine up to the phenylalanine, the CDR3 has a length of 13 residues. Here the CDR3 DNA is all that survives: 39 bases in frame from base 1. Between the V and J ends, shortened by 5 bases and 9 bases respectively, the junction contains 17 bases. From a lookup of the germline V gene, CDR1 and CDR2 are MRHNA and SNTAGT.